Listed below are T cell receptor beta chains from one sample, sequenced in a study of Ad26.COV2.S vaccination and SARS-CoV-2 variants. The data were produced by immunoSEQ multiplex PCR, yet TCRdb's version contains in-frame clones alone and is incomplete. In the table there are 300,000 to 350,000 clones, 75% to 90% of which are singletons. The sequencing here drew on peripheral blood, taken in a trial of Ad26.COV2.S vaccine versus placebo. Receptors were obtained from a person aged 18 to 65 who received the Ad26.COV2.S COVID-19 vaccine or a placebo. The CDR3 runs from the conserved cysteine through the conserved F or W. The order of the fields is V gene, J gene, CDR3 protein.

TRBV19	TRBJ2-1	CASRRLAGGQNEQFF
TRBV11-2	TRBJ1-1	CASSPDRGGEAFF
TRBV5-1	TRBJ2-5	CASSLGADGETQYF
TRBV11-3	TRBJ1-1	CASSVSLGTEAFF
TRBV28	TRBJ1-1	CASSSSGTGQNTEAFF
TRBV30	TRBJ2-3	CAWSLGGAGDTQYF
TRBV3-1/TRBV3-2	TRBJ2-3	CASSQDAGDTQYF
TRBV5-1	TRBJ2-5	CASSLGRPQETQYF
TRBV28	TRBJ2-7	CASSSIRGLPTYEQYF
TRBV6-5	TRBJ2-3	CASRPPMRGDTQYF
TRBV12-3/TRBV12-4	TRBJ1-4	CASRQGAGKLFF
TRBV6-2/TRBV6-3	TRBJ1-4	CASSYGRSNEKLFF
TRBV29-1	TRBJ2-2	CSVSQPKGEQAGELFF
TRBV5-1	TRBJ2-3	CASSAEWGADTQYF
TRBV2	TRBJ2-1	CASSSGTGALEQFF
TRBV7-6	TRBJ2-3	CASSLVSGRSDTQYF
TRBV9	TRBJ1-4	CASSAMDRGREKLFF
TRBV19	TRBJ1-1	CASSIRSAGNTEAFF
TRBV4-3	TRBJ2-5	CASSQHTGPQHF
TRBV7-9	TRBJ1-2	CASSETQGEANYGYTF
TRBV19	TRBJ2-7	CASSGTGGTYEQYF
TRBV30	TRBJ1-1	CAWSLGGRTEAFF
TRBV4-2	TRBJ2-1	CASSQDVSGSVRFF
TRBV27	TRBJ2-5	CASSRVAGQETQYF
TRBV10-1	TRBJ2-6	CASSPDSSGANVLTF
TRBV24-1	TRBJ1-5	CATSVDGSNQPQHF
TRBV5-1	TRBJ2-2	CASSTGRGRNTGELFF
TRBV30	TRBJ2-1	CAWTRQGLADNEQFF
TRBV20-1	TRBJ2-7	CSARSGHEQYF
TRBV19	TRBJ1-2	CASSIDGGGSGYTF
TRBV5-1	TRBJ2-7	CASSSWDRGGNINYEQYF
TRBV20-1	TRBJ1-5	CSARQDQPQHF
TRBV11-3	TRBJ1-2	CASSFKTGMGGYTF
TRBV12-3/TRBV12-4	TRBJ1-2	CASSLGRNYGYTF
TRBV2	TRBJ2-7	CASSPRGEGTYEQYF
TRBV19	TRBJ2-7	CASSMASADTRVTYEQYF
TRBV27	TRBJ2-1	CASSADTSGVKNEQFF
TRBV9	TRBJ2-3	CASSPAGGRADTQYF
TRBV12-3/TRBV12-4	TRBJ1-1	CASSLLRETEAFF
TRBV4-1	TRBJ1-4	CASSVQDRGNEKLFF
TRBV28	TRBJ1-2	CASSFINYGYTF
TRBV2	TRBJ2-2	CASSEVAVSAGELFF
TRBV4-1	TRBJ1-1	CASSPEHRPTEAFF
TRBV9	TRBJ1-2	CASSPGDFYGYTF
TRBV6-6	TRBJ2-5	CASSYSKETQYF
TRBV7-2	TRBJ2-2	CASSPAGSSTGELFF
TRBV7-9	TRBJ1-2	CASSLAGQGARGYTF
TRBV28	TRBJ1-5	CASSPDDQPQHF
TRBV10-3	TRBJ2-3	CAISDSYIDTQYF
TRBV7-2	TRBJ1-2	CASSSTTGRYGYTF